The 13 T cell receptor beta chains presented below share a single source sample, sequenced in a study of blood T cell repertoires in COVID-19. Generated by immunoSEQ multiplex PCR, the TCRdb table keeps only in-frame clones and is missing some. The profile shows about 270,000 clones, over 75% of them singletons. The sample consisted of PBMCs or T cells enriched from blood (not recorded which). The receptors derive from a woman aged 18 to 35 who had recovered from COVID-19.

A single count supports this clone. The V and J genes are TRBV6-5 and TRBJ1-3, with D perhaps matching TRBD1 (6 bases). Germline assignment: CDR1 MNHEY and CDR2 SVGAGI. CDR3 length equals 15 residues. V gave up 6 bases and J gave up 0 bases, with 12 bases separating them. CDR3 sequence (DNA): TGTGCCAGCAGCTCGACAGGTTTCTCTGGAAACACCATATATTTT. Its protein product is CASSSTGFSGNTIYF.

The chain recombines TRBV5-1 with TRBJ2-4, with 11 bases that match TRBD2. CDR3 length: 17 residues. The germline V gene encodes CDR1 SGHRS and CDR2 YFSETQ. Trimming removed 4 bases from V and 8 bases from J; junction bases left unmatched: 14. The CDR3 nucleotides read TGCGCCAGCAGCCTACGGAGGCCTAGCGGGGGGAGGGACATTCAGTACTTC. Amino acids: CASSLRRPSGGRDIQYF. Using reference TRBV5-1 and TRBJ2-4 for the parts outside the CDR3, the full variable domain is KAGVTQTPRYLIKTRGQQVTLSCSPISGHRSVSWYQQTPGQGLQFLFEYFSETQRNKGNFPGRFSGRQFSNSRSEMNVSTLELGDSALYLCASSLRRPSGGRDIQYFGAGTRLSVL.

This rearrangement joins TRBV13 to TRBJ1-1, with TRBD1 identical over 9 bases. After removal of 7 bases from V and 1 base from J, the junction contained 13 bases not matched to a gene. This CDR3 has 17 amino acids. CDR1 and CDR2 (germline): PRHDT, FYEKMQ (reference sequence). The CDR3 spells CASIRDIQGAANTEAFF. The CDR3 coding sequence is TGTGCCAGCATTAGAGACATACAGGGGGCGGCGAACACTGAAGCTTTCTTT.

The chain recombines TRBV3-1 (or the pseudogene TRBV3-2) with TRBJ1-1, with TRBD1 matching 7 bases. The CDR3 length is 15 residues. V lost 1 base to trimming and J lost 2 bases; unmatched junction nucleotides: 4. The germline CDR1 and CDR2 sequences are LGHDT and YNNKEL (reference sequence). CDR3: CASSQAGQINTEAFF. CDR3 sequence (DNA): TGTGCCAGCAGCCAAGCGGGACAGATAAACACTGAAGCTTTCTTT.

V is TRBV2 and J is TRBJ1-1; 8 nucleotides line up with TRBD1. The CDR3 has 14 amino acids. V was pared by 3 bases and J by 5 bases, with 5 bases of the junction left unmatched. Germline V gives CDR1 SNHLY, CDR2 FYNNEI. The CDR3 sequence: CASSDRGRFTEAFF. Written as DNA, the CDR3 is TGTGCCAGCAGTGACAGGGGGCGATTTACTGAAGCTTTCTTT. The complete variable domain, with remaining parts taken from reference TRBV2 and TRBJ1-1, reads EPEVTQTPSHQVTQMGQEVILRCVPISNHLYFYWYRQILGQKVEFLVSFYNNEISEKSEIFDDQFSVERPDGSNFTLKIRSTKLEDSAMYFCASSDRGRFTEAFFGQGTRLTVV.

The V and J genes are TRBV4-1 and TRBJ1-5, with D possibly matching TRBD1 (6 bases). CDR1 is MGHRA, CDR2 YSYEKL, per germline. The CDR3 runs 16 residues. Trimming stripped 3 bases from V and 2 bases from J, with 14 bases between. CDR3 sequence (DNA): TGCGCCAGCAGCCATCCTGGACAGTCGCGCAATCAGCCCCAGCATTTT. This codes for CASSHPGQSRNQPQHF.

In its sample, this clone was seen a few times. V and J are TRBV5-1 and TRBJ2-4, with a weak D call TRBD1 (5 bases). The germline V gene encodes CDR1 SGHRS and CDR2 YFSETQ. V gave up 4 bases and J gave up 1 base, with 9 bases separating them. CDR3 length: 14 amino acids. The CDR3 DNA is TGCGCCAGCAGCCTGGACACGGCCAAAAACATTCAGTACTTC. Its protein is CASSLDTAKNIQYF.

Only one count was recorded for this clone. The chain carries TRBV7-6 and TRBJ2-1, with TRBD1 matching over 8 bases. Germline V gene data show CDR1 as SGHVS and CDR2 as FNYEAQ. The CDR3 length is 17 residues. Trimming removed 5 bases from V and 0 bases from J; junction bases left unmatched: 9. In nucleotides, the CDR3 is TGTGCCAGCAGCCACCGACAGGGGACGAGCTCCTACAATGAGCAGTTCTTC. Its translation is CASSHRQGTSSYNEQFF.

The chain has TRBV14 and TRBJ1-4; D gene ambiguous. V was clipped by 1 base and J by 7 bases, with 13 bases between them. CDR3 length: 15 residues. Germline V gene data show CDR1 as SGHDN and CDR2 as FVKESK. The CDR3 DNA is TGTGCCAGCAGCCAAGTAGGAGGACTACCTGAAAAACTGTTTTTT. Protein: CASSQVGGLPEKLFF.

The genes are TRBV7-6 and TRBJ1-2; perhaps TRBD1 as D (5 bases). The CDR3 extends over 16 amino acids. Germline V CDR1 and CDR2: SGHVS, FNYEAQ. V lost 0 bases, J lost 4 bases, and 15 bases lay in between. The CDR3 region has the DNA TGTGCCAGCAGCTTAGCTTCGGCGGGGAGGGGCTATGGCTACACCTTC. Its translation is CASSLASAGRGYGYTF.

The sample holds a few counts of this clone. The chain employs TRBV6-4 and TRBJ2-5; 8 nucleotides agree with TRBD2. CDR1 is MRHNA, CDR2 SNTAGT, per germline. This CDR3 spans 15 amino acids. Trimming cost V 5 bases and J 0 bases; bases outside gene matches: 5. The CDR3 is CASSSSGGHQETQYF. The CDR3 DNA sequence: TGTGCCAGCAGTTCGAGCGGGGGTCACCAAGAGACCCAGTACTTC.

CDR3 sequence: CASSYSSIRFETQYF. CDR3 coding DNA: TGTGCCAGCAGTTACTCGAGTATCAGGTTCGAGACCCAGTACTTC. The chain couples TRBV6-5 to TRBJ2-5, with unresolved D. CDR3 length: 15 residues. The V end was cut by 0 bases, the J end by 5 bases, with 13 bases between. CDR1 and CDR2 (germline): MNHEY, SVGAGI.

The chain recombines TRBV2 with TRBJ1-1, with TRBD1 matching 7 bases. V was clipped by 8 bases and J by 1 base; unmatched bases: 4. CDR1 SNHLY and CDR2 FYNNEI come from the germline V gene. The CDR3 is 13 amino acids. The CDR3 loop reads CASPRTGNTEAFF. As DNA, the CDR3 is TGTGCCAGCCCTCGGACAGGGAACACTGAAGCTTTCTTT.